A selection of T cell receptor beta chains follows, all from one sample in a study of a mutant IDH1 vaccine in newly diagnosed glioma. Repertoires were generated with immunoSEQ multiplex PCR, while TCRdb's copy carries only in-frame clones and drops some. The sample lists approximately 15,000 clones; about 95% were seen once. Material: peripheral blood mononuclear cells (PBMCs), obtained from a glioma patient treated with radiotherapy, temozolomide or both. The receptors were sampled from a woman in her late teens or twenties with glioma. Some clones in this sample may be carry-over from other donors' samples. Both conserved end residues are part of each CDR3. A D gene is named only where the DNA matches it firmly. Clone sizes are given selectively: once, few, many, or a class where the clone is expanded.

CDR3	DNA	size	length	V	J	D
CASSLYSNQPQHF	TGTGCCAGCAGCCTCTATAGCAATCAGCCCCAGCATTTT	.	13	TRBV4-2	TRBJ1-5	.
CASSPGGAGRYEQYF	TGTGCCAGCTCACCAGGTGGGGCAGGGCGCTACGAGCAGTACTTC	.	15	TRBV18	TRBJ2-7	.
CASSANPGTGFGYTF	TGTGCCAGCAGCGCAAACCCCGGGACAGGCTTTGGCTACACCTTC	.	15	TRBV6-5	TRBJ1-2	TRBD1
CASTKKGGGGASGANVLTF	TGTGCCAGTACCAAAAAGGGAGGCGGAGGGGCCTCTGGGGCCAACGTCCTGACTTTC	.	19	TRBV19	TRBJ2-6	.
CASSSGGPAQDTQYF	TGTGCCAGCAGCTCAGGGGGACCGGCCCAAGATACGCAGTATTTT	.	15	TRBV5-6	TRBJ2-3	TRBD1
CASSRLDGNVLTF	TGTGCCAGCAGCCGACTCGACGGGAACGTCCTGACTTTC	once	13	TRBV13	TRBJ2-6	.
CASSEAYVGEGAGELFF	TGTGCCAGCAGTGAAGCGTACGTGGGAGAGGGGGCCGGGGAGCTGTTTTTT	.	17	TRBV2	TRBJ2-2	.
CASSPGYEQYF	TGTGCCAGCAGCCCCGGATACGAGCAGTACTTC	.	11	TRBV4-2	TRBJ2-7	.
CASSHSRGWGTQYF	TGTGCCAGCAGCCACTCGCGGGGGTGGGGTACGCAGTATTTT	.	14	TRBV28	TRBJ2-3	TRBD2
CASSLGAEAFF	TGTGCCAGCAGCTTGGGTGCTGAAGCTTTCTTT	.	11	TRBV5-4	TRBJ1-1	.
CASTPGDRVGNQPQHF	TGTGCCAGCACCCCCGGGGACAGGGTTGGCAATCAGCCCCAGCATTTT	.	16	TRBV5-8	TRBJ1-5	TRBD1
CAWSEGRGVNQPQHF	TGTGCCTGGAGTGAGGGCAGGGGGGTCAATCAGCCCCAGCATTTT	.	15	TRBV30	TRBJ1-5	TRBD1
CATFSGGSGANVLTF	TGTGCCACCTTTTCAGGGGGATCTGGGGCCAACGTCCTGACTTTC	.	15	TRBV19	TRBJ2-6	TRBD1
CASSLGSPRDEQYF	TGTGCCAGCAGCTTGGGTAGCCCGAGGGACGAGCAGTACTTC	.	14	TRBV11-3	TRBJ2-7	.
CASSLQLDTYNEQFF	TGTGCCAGCTCACTACAACTTGATACCTACAATGAGCAGTTCTTC	.	15	TRBV18	TRBJ2-1	.
CATSTSARGASSYNEQFF	TGTGCCACCAGCACCTCCGCACGGGGTGCGAGCTCCTACAATGAGCAGTTCTTC	.	18	TRBV15	TRBJ2-1	.
CASVSGRATDTQYF	TGTGCCAGCGTTAGCGGGAGAGCGACAGATACGCAGTATTTT	.	14	TRBV25-1	TRBJ2-3	TRBD2
CASSLTGAGANVLTF	TGTGCCAGCAGTCTTACAGGGGCTGGGGCCAACGTCCTGACTTTC	.	15	TRBV27	TRBJ2-6	TRBD1
CASSALTGKNTEAFF	TGTGCCAGCAGTGCCCTCACAGGGAAGAACACTGAAGCTTTCTTT	.	15	TRBV2	TRBJ1-1	.
CASSSPWLGRTDTQYF	TGCGCCAGCAGCTCCCCCTGGCTGGGCCGCACAGATACGCAGTATTTT	once	16	TRBV4-1	TRBJ2-3	.